The 28 T cell receptor beta chains below come from one sample, sequenced in a study of brain metastases from non-small cell lung cancer. Clones were read by immunoSEQ multiplex PCR, and TCRdb kept only the in-frame ones, dropping some. The table records approximately 2,100 clones, roughly 87% of them present only once. The source material was primary lung tumor tissue. All receptors come from a donor at least 40 years old with non-small cell lung cancer.

J is TRBJ1-4 and V is TRBV4-1; 7 bases align to TRBD1. Trimming removed 4 bases from V and 5 bases from J; junction bases left unmatched: 16. The CDR3 has 18 amino acids. Looked up from germline, CDR1 is MGHRA and CDR2 is YSYEKL. The CDR3 region has the DNA TGCGCCAGCAGCCGAGGGACAGCCTCCACTCTTAGAAATGAAAAACTGTTTTTT. It yields the protein CASSRGTASTLRNEKLFF.

This chain connects TRBV6-4 to TRBJ2-2, with D perhaps TRBD2 (5 bases). The CDR3 is 14 amino acids. V gave up 5 bases and J gave up 5 bases, with 12 bases separating them. The germline V gene has CDR1 MRHNA and CDR2 SNTAGT. CDR3 residues: CASSLLATTGELFF. The CDR3 DNA reads TGTGCCAGCAGTCTGTTAGCGACAACCGGGGAGCTGTTTTTT.

V gene TRBV9 combines with J gene TRBJ1-2, with D possibly matching TRBD1 (5 bases). Deletions cut 5 bases from V and 4 bases from J, with 9 bases between. The CDR3 spans 12 residues. Germline V gives CDR1 SGDLS, CDR2 YYNGEE. CDR3: CASRGDGYGYTF. CDR3 coding DNA: TGTGCCAGCAGAGGGGACGGCTATGGCTACACCTTC.

V usage is TRBV4-3 and J usage is TRBJ2-7; 9 positions match TRBD1. CDR1 is LGHNA and CDR2 is YSLEER in the germline V gene. The CDR3 has 12 residues. Trimming at V came to 4 bases and at J to 8 bases, leaving 3 bases not matched to a gene. This CDR3 is CASSLGTGKQYF. CDR3 sequence (DNA): TGCGCCAGCAGCCTGGGGACAGGGAAGCAGTACTTC.

The V and J genes are TRBV7-2 and TRBJ2-1, with D hard to call. This CDR3 is built from 13 residues. CDR1 and CDR2 from the germline V gene are SGHTA and FQGNSA. The V gene lost 1 base and the J gene lost 3 bases, with 4 bases spanning the gap. The CDR3 region is CTSSLEFYNEQFF. The CDR3 region has the DNA TGTACCAGCAGCTTAGAGTTCTACAATGAGCAGTTCTTC.

In regard to this clone: Different DNA sequences within this sample yield the same CDR3. The chain carries TRBV6-5 and TRBJ2-7, with D maybe TRBD2 (6 bases). The CDR3 has 14 amino acids. Germline V gene data show CDR1 as MNHEY and CDR2 as SVGAGI. V was shortened by 6 bases and J by 3 bases, with 15 bases between the two germline ends. CDR3 in amino acids: CASREGLRRYEQYF. CDR3 nucleotide sequence: TGTGCCAGCAGGGAGGGACTTCGACGCTACGAGCAGTACTTC.

J is TRBJ1-6 and V is TRBV6-4; possibly TRBD1 for D (5 bases). The germline V and J ends were trimmed by 4 bases and 8 bases, with 15 bases remaining between them. The CDR3 sequence is 15 residues long. Per the germline V gene, CDR1 is MRHNA and CDR2 is SNTAGT. The CDR3 loop reads CASSASGLADSPLHF. The CDR3 DNA is TGTGCCAGCAGTGCCTCAGGGCTTGCAGATTCACCCCTCCACTTT.

The rearrangement links TRBV10-1 to TRBJ2-5; D uncertain. Per the germline V gene, CDR1 is WNHNN and CDR2 is SYGVQD (reference sequence). V was cut by 3 bases and J by 4 bases, with 9 bases left in between. The CDR3 length is 13 residues. The CDR3 DNA sequence: TGCGCCAGCAGTGATCCTGGGGTAGAGACCCAGTACTTC. Translated: CASSDPGVETQYF.

This clone was recorded a few times. The chain combines TRBV14 with TRBJ2-7; no clear D. CDR1 is SGHDN, CDR2 FVKESK, per germline. This CDR3 is built from 12 residues. V was cut by 5 bases and J by 3 bases, with 8 bases left in between. CDR3 coding DNA: TGTGCCAGCAGCTTCCTGGGCTACGAGCAGTACTTC. This encodes CASSFLGYEQYF.

With regard to this clone: Other DNA sequences in this sample translate to the same CDR3. The chain is built from TRBV12-3 or TRBV12-4 and TRBJ1-1; D is ambiguous. The CDR3 runs to 13 residues. Trimming removed 3 bases at V and 5 bases at J, with 10 bases between. CDR3 sequence (DNA): TGTGCCAGCAGTTTTGGCAGCAATACTGAAGCTTTCTTT. It codes for CASSFGSNTEAFF.

This rearrangement joins TRBV27 to TRBJ2-7, with 8 bases matching TRBD1. Germline V gene data show CDR1 as MNHEY and CDR2 as SMNVEV (reference sequence). The CDR3 extends over 14 amino acids. With 6 bases clipped from V and 4 bases from J, the junction kept 8 bases outside the gene matches. The CDR3 DNA reads TGTGCCAGCAGGACTCTGGGACAGGCGTACGAGCAGTACTTC. The encoded protein is CASRTLGQAYEQYF.

CDR3 bases: TGTGCCAGTAGTATACCCGGGTTGTCCTACAATGAGCAGTTCTTC. Amino acid sequence: CASSIPGLSYNEQFF. The V call is TRBV19, the J call TRBJ2-1; D is unclear. Germline V gene sequence: CDR1 LNHDA, CDR2 SQIVND (reference sequence). The CDR3 is 15 residues long. V was trimmed by 2 bases and J by 1 base, leaving 9 bases between them.

For the CDR3, the DNA is TGTGCCACCAGCAGAGCTACTACAGGGGTGGATCAGCCCCAGCATTTT. Translating it yields CATSRATTGVDQPQHF. The J gene is TRBJ1-5, the V gene TRBV15; 7 nucleotides align to TRBD1. The CDR3 runs to 16 residues. Losses at the gene ends were 1 base for V and 5 bases for J; bases not matched to a gene: 8. Per the germline V gene, CDR1 is LNHNV and CDR2 is YYDKDF (reference sequence).

The chain employs TRBV10-1 and TRBJ2-7; D gene unclear. V lost 3 bases and J 2 bases, leaving 5 bases between the germline ends. CDR1 and CDR2 from the germline V gene are WNHNN and SYGVQD (reference sequence). The CDR3 is 12 residues long. The CDR3 sequence: CASSDPTYEQYF. CDR3 nucleotides: TGCGCCAGCAGTGACCCTACCTACGAGCAGTACTTC.

The chain recombines TRBV6-4 with TRBJ2-3; 7 nucleotides match TRBD1. The germline V gene has CDR1 MRHNA and CDR2 SNTAGT. This CDR3 is built from 14 residues. The V segment lost 4 bases and the J segment 4 bases; nucleotides outside the gene matches: 5. The CDR3 sequence: CASSATGTPDTQYF. In DNA form, the CDR3 reads TGTGCCAGCAGTGCGACAGGGACCCCAGATACGCAGTATTTT.

J is TRBJ2-5 and V is TRBV5-1; perhaps TRBD2 as D (5 bases). The CDR3 consists of 15 residues. V was shortened by 2 bases and J by 1 base, with 12 bases between the two germline ends. Germline V CDR1 and CDR2: SGHRS, YFSETQ. This CDR3 reads CASSFSPGSQETQYF. Here the CDR3 DNA reads TGCGCCAGCAGCTTCTCACCGGGGTCCCAAGAGACCCAGTACTTC.

The chain couples TRBV11-1 to TRBJ2-2; TRBD1 aligns across 9 bases. With V trimmed by 7 bases and J by 3 bases, 6 bases remained unmatched. The CDR3 spans 15 residues. The germline V gene has CDR1 SGHAT and CDR2 FQDESV (reference sequence). The CDR3 bases are TGTGCCAGCATGAAGGGACAGGGAGACACCGGGGAGCTGTTTTTT. As protein: CASMKGQGDTGELFF.

This clone was seen only a few times. The same CDR3 can be traced to other DNA sequences in this sample. V usage is TRBV28 and J usage is TRBJ2-1; the D call may be TRBD1 or TRBD2 (6 bases each). The CDR3 contains 14 residues. The V and J ends lost 2 bases and 4 bases respectively, with 9 bases between them. The germline gives CDR1 MDHEN, CDR2 SYDVKM. The CDR3 spells CASSLGGLYNEQFF. For the CDR3, the DNA is TGTGCCAGCAGTTTAGGGGGGCTATACAATGAGCAGTTCTTC.

The chain has TRBV9 and TRBJ2-1, with TRBD1 as a possible D gene (5 bases). Germline CDR1 reads SGDLS; CDR2 reads YYNGEE. V was pared by 3 bases and J by 0 bases, with 10 bases between. The CDR3 spans 15 residues. CDR3 in DNA: TGTGCCAGCAGCGCGACAGAGAGCTCCTACAATGAGCAGTTCTTC. It is translated as CASSATESSYNEQFF.

J is TRBJ2-7 and V is TRBV4-1, with 8 bases matching TRBD1. Germline values: CDR1 MGHRA, CDR2 YSYEKL. CDR3 size: 14 residues. J was trimmed by 3 bases and V by 2 bases; bases with no gene match: 3. CDR3 sequence: CASSQTDRVYEQYF. The CDR3, as DNA: TGCGCCAGCAGCCAAACGGACAGGGTCTACGAGCAGTACTTC.

CDR3 nucleotide sequence: TGCGCCAGCAGCCAAGGGTGGGCTAACAATGAGCAGTTCTTC. This codes for CASSQGWANNEQFF. The J gene is TRBJ2-1, the V gene TRBV4-3; unclear D gene. Germline V gene sequence: CDR1 LGHNA, CDR2 YSLEER. CDR3 length: 14 amino acids. The ends were cut back, 1 base at V and 5 bases at J, with 9 bases in the middle.

The gene calls are TRBV2 and TRBJ1-1, with TRBD1 as a possible D gene (5 bases). CDR3 length: 17 residues. Looked up from germline, CDR1 is SNHLY and CDR2 is FYNNEI. The germline V and J ends were trimmed by 6 bases and 7 bases, with 27 bases remaining between them. CDR3 coding DNA: TGTGCCAGCAGAAAGGGGAGGGGAAAGGAGGGATCGCTTGAAGCTTTCTTT. Translation gives CASRKGRGKEGSLEAFF.

The V gene is TRBV18, the J gene TRBJ1-1; 9 bases match TRBD1. The CDR3 is made up of 18 amino acids. V was clipped by 2 bases and J by 1 base; unmatched bases: 11. Germline-derived CDR1 and CDR2 are KGHSH and LQKENI. The CDR3 nucleotides read TGTGCCAGCTCACCAACGGGTAGTTTGGGACAGGGGAACACTGAAGCTTTCTTT. Translating it yields CASSPTGSLGQGNTEAFF.

This clone was counted between two and nine times. The chain employs TRBV3-1 (or the pseudogene TRBV3-2) and TRBJ1-2; D gene uncertain. CDR3 length equals 13 residues. Trimming took 4 bases from V and 1 from J, leaving 7 bases between them. CDR1 is LGHDT and CDR2 is YNNKEL in the germline V gene (reference sequence). CDR3 nucleotide sequence: TGTGCCAGCAGCCCGGGCGATAACTATGGCTACACCTTC. It encodes CASSPGDNYGYTF.

This clone has only one observation. The chain links TRBV10-2 to TRBJ2-1; D perhaps matches TRBD2 (5 bases). Germline CDR1 WSHSY, CDR2 SAAADI. Trimming stripped 3 bases from V and 4 bases from J, with 16 bases between. There are 16 residues in the CDR3. For the CDR3, the DNA is TGCGCCAGCAGTGACCTAGCTAGGAGCTCTTACAATGAGCAGTTCTTC. It codes for CASSDLARSSYNEQFF.

The genes are TRBV19 and TRBJ2-7, with D perhaps TRBD2 (6 bases). Trimming removed 10 bases at V and 4 bases at J, with 14 bases between. This CDR3 has 12 residues. CDR1 and CDR2 (germline): LNHDA, SQIVND (reference sequence). CDR3: CAKHGGEYEQYF. The CDR3 DNA sequence: TGTGCCAAACACGGAGGGGAATACGAGCAGTACTTC.

The V gene is TRBV7-2, the J gene TRBJ1-1; D not resolved. This CDR3 is built from 15 residues. V gave up 5 bases and J gave up 1 base, with 14 bases separating them. CDR1 SGHTA and CDR2 FQGNSA come from the germline V gene. As DNA, the CDR3 is TGTGCCAGCAGCCAGCGGAGCGATAAGAACACTGAAGCTTTCTTT. Translated, it gives CASSQRSDKNTEAFF.

The V gene is TRBV27, the J gene TRBJ1-4; 9 bases are a match to TRBD1. Germline V gene sequence: CDR1 MNHEY, CDR2 SMNVEV (reference sequence). The V segment lost 8 bases and the J segment 7 bases; nucleotides outside the gene matches: 5. The CDR3 extends over 13 amino acids. The CDR3 nucleotides read TGTGCCAGCCGGACAGGGGTCGGTGAAAAACTGTTTTTT. It yields the protein CASRTGVGEKLFF.